What follows describes a single TCR beta chain. A single record per CDR3 protein comes from TCRdb applying MiXCR to the RT-PCR reads. There are about 680,000 distinct CDR3 sequences in the sample; around 14% occur only once, and roughly 4% lies in the top ten. The length of the CDR3 is 15 residues. Germline-derived CDR1 and CDR2 are SGHRS and YFSETQ. V was pared by 4 bases and J by 6 bases, with 20 bases between. The V call is TRBV5-1, the J call TRBJ2-7, with D unclear. The sample was memory CD4+ T cells from blood. This sequence was found in a female donor in good health, serving as a healthy control. CDR3 nucleotide sequence: TGCGCCAGCAGCGTAGGACCTCAGTGGTTATCCGAGCAGTACTTC. Translating gives CASSVGPQWLSEQYF.